These 21 T cell receptor beta chains were sequenced from one sample in a study of blood T cell repertoires in COVID-19. Sequencing used immunoSEQ multiplex PCR; TCRdb keeps in-frame clones, though not all of them. Of 52,000 or so clones listed, more than 85% are singletons. The specimen was peripheral blood. The source of these receptors is a woman in her 70s with active COVID-19.

This clone turned up a few times. The rearrangement uses TRBV5-1 and TRBJ1-1, with TRBD1 matching 7 bases. Germline loops: CDR1 SGHRS, CDR2 YFSETQ. The V gene end was trimmed by 5 bases and the J gene end by 1 base; junction bases not matched to a gene: 8. The CDR3 consists of 15 residues. The CDR3 loop is CASRRDTGANTEAFF. The CDR3 coding sequence is TGCGCCAGCAGGCGAGATACAGGGGCGAACACTGAAGCTTTCTTT.

This chain uses TRBV5-3 with TRBJ2-2; 10 nucleotides match TRBD1. TRBV5-3 is noted as an ORF with a role that remains uncertain. The CDR3 is made up of 20 amino acids. After removal of 4 bases from V and 2 bases from J, the junction contained 17 bases not matched to a gene. CDR3 amino acids: CARSTPWTGGTYINTGELFF. Here the CDR3 DNA reads TGTGCCAGAAGCACTCCCTGGACAGGGGGGACATACATAAACACCGGGGAGCTGTTTTTT.

The V and J genes are TRBV11-3 and TRBJ2-7; 7 bases fit TRBD1. CDR3 length: 15 amino acids. Germline V lookup: CDR1 SGHNT, CDR2 YENEEA. V was clipped by 5 bases and J by 0 bases; unmatched bases: 7. CDR3 nucleotides: TGTGCCAGCAGCACGACAGGGATTGGCTCCTACGAGCAGTACTTC. It is translated as CASSTTGIGSYEQYF.

This clone was observed a single time. This rearrangement joins TRBV30 to TRBJ2-1; D is undetermined. The germline V gene has CDR1 GTSNPN and CDR2 SVGIG (reference sequence). The V end was cut by 0 bases, the J end by 4 bases, with 16 bases between. The CDR3 is 16 residues long. DNA for the CDR3: TGTGCCTGGAGTGTACGTCGCCGGAGCTCGTACAATGAGCAGTTCTTC. As protein: CAWSVRRRSSYNEQFF.

The chain has TRBV9 and TRBJ2-7, with D perhaps matching TRBD2 (5 bases). Trimming shortened V by 0 bases and J by 4 bases, and 14 bases separated the two germline ends. Germline V gene sequence: CDR1 SGDLS, CDR2 YYNGEE. The CDR3 has 15 amino acids. The CDR3 sequence: CASSVEMGGGYEQYF. The CDR3 nucleotides read TGTGCCAGCAGCGTAGAGATGGGTGGCGGGTACGAGCAGTACTTC.

The chain is built from TRBV19 and TRBJ1-4, with D perhaps TRBD1 (6 bases). This CDR3 spans 15 amino acids. Trimming took off 6 bases at V and 6 bases at J, with 17 bases between the two ends. CDR1 and CDR2 from the germline V gene are LNHDA and SQIVND (reference sequence). The chain's CDR3 is CASREQGFSDEKLFF. CDR3 DNA sequence: TGTGCCAGTAGGGAACAGGGTTTTTCTGATGAAAAACTGTTTTTT.

CDR3 protein: CASSIRQGLPTEAFF. The CDR3 DNA reads TGTGCCAGCAGTATCCGACAGGGCCTCCCTACTGAAGCTTTCTTT. The chain links TRBV6-2 or TRBV6-3 to TRBJ1-1; 7 nucleotides match TRBD1. V shed 5 bases, J shed 5 bases, and the junction held 11 bases outside the gene matches. The CDR3 is made up of 15 amino acids. The germline V gene has CDR1 MNHEY and CDR2 SVGEGT.

The genes are TRBV18 and TRBJ2-5; 9 bases agree with TRBD1. V was clipped by 2 bases and J by 4 bases; unmatched bases: 2. The germline CDR1 and CDR2 sequences are KGHSH and LQKENI. This CDR3 contains 14 residues. CDR3 loop: CASSPTGGTETQYF. The CDR3 DNA is TGTGCCAGCTCACCAACAGGGGGCACAGAGACCCAGTACTTC.

The chain links TRBV7-3 to TRBJ1-2; 8 bases line up with TRBD1. Trimming cost V 5 bases and J 4 bases; bases outside gene matches: 6. The germline V gene has CDR1 SGHTA and CDR2 FQGTGA. The CDR3 contains 14 residues. For the CDR3, the DNA is TGTGCCAGCAGCCAACAGGGGGATTCCTATGGCTACACCTTC. It yields the protein CASSQQGDSYGYTF.

The chain uses TRBV30 and TRBJ1-4; D is undetermined. The CDR3 loop spans 14 amino acids. CDR1 and CDR2 (germline): GTSNPN, SVGIG (reference sequence). V was clipped by 3 bases and J by 8 bases, with 16 bases between them. This chain's CDR3 is CAWSVTRVGEKLFF. The CDR3 DNA reads as TGTGCCTGGAGCGTGACGAGGGTTGGAGAAAAACTGTTTTTT.

The rearrangement links TRBV3-1 (or the pseudogene TRBV3-2) to TRBJ1-2; D is uncertain. Germline values: CDR1 LGHDT, CDR2 YNNKEL (reference sequence). The CDR3 extends over 15 amino acids. V shed 0 bases and J shed 0 bases, with 8 bases lying between them. This CDR3 is CASSQEFSSNYGYTF. DNA of the CDR3: TGTGCCAGCAGCCAAGAGTTTTCCTCTAACTATGGCTACACCTTC.

The chain joins TRBV3-1 (or the pseudogene TRBV3-2) to TRBJ2-7; tentative D call: TRBD2 (5 bases). The V end was cut by 11 bases, the J end by 6 bases, with 23 bases between. Germline CDR1 is LGHDT and CDR2 is YNNKEL (reference sequence). The CDR3 totals 14 residues. CDR3 amino acids: CAATRAGFPLEQYF. CDR3 DNA: TGTGCCGCCACTCGGGCGGGTTTCCCACTCGAGCAGTACTTC.

The chain uses TRBV2 and TRBJ1-1; 8 positions match TRBD1. Germline CDR1 reads SNHLY; CDR2 reads FYNNEI. This CDR3 region has 14 residues. V was clipped by 7 bases and J by 1 base; unmatched bases: 5. The CDR3 DNA reads as TGTGCCAGCACTACGGACAGGGCGAACACTGAAGCTTTCTTT. Translated, it gives CASTTDRANTEAFF. The full variable domain, its missing parts supplied by reference TRBV2 and TRBJ1-1, is EPEVTQTPSHQVTQMGQEVILRCVPISNHLYFYWYRQILGQKVEFLVSFYNNEISEKSEIFDDQFSVERPDGSNFTLKIRSTKLEDSAMYFCASTTDRANTEAFFGQGTRLTVV.

V is TRBV6-1 and J is TRBJ1-4; D remains unclear. Between the trimmed V and J ends, which lost 1 base and 7 bases, there was a span of 13 bases. This CDR3 spans 15 amino acids. CDR1 is MNHNS and CDR2 is SASEGT in the germline V gene. CDR3: CASSEGAGLGEKLFF. CDR3 nucleotide sequence: TGTGCCAGCAGTGAAGGGGCAGGACTGGGTGAAAAACTGTTTTTT.

The chain combines TRBV7-8 with TRBJ1-5; no firm D call. Germline lookup yields CDR1 SGHVS and CDR2 FQNEAQ. V lost 7 bases, J lost 5 bases, and 12 bases lay in between. The CDR3 length is 13 residues. Here the CDR3 DNA reads TGTGCCAGCAAGACGTTCGGAGATCAGCCCCAGCATTTT. Translated: CASKTFGDQPQHF.

V and J are TRBV28 and TRBJ1-1; 9 bases map to TRBD1. J gave up 8 bases and V 3 bases, and 16 bases lay outside the gene matches. CDR1 and CDR2 (germline): MDHEN, SYDVKM. The CDR3 is made up of 17 amino acids. CDR3 sequence: CASSFSQGAAAPIEAFF. CDR3 sequence (DNA): TGTGCCAGCAGTTTTTCACAGGGGGCCGCAGCCCCGATCGAAGCTTTCTTT.

The CDR3 DNA reads TGTGCCAGCAGCTTGTCTTATTCCGGGACAGCCGCCTACGAGCAGTACTTC. Translation: CASSLSYSGTAAYEQYF. The chain uses TRBV5-4 and TRBJ2-7, with 7 bases aligning to TRBD1. The J segment lost 2 bases and the V segment lost 1 base, leaving 12 bases of the junction unmatched. The CDR3 runs to 17 residues. The germline V gene has CDR1 SGHNT and CDR2 YYREEE (reference sequence).

The chain links TRBV29-1 to TRBJ2-7; TRBD2 matches at 13 bases. Germline V CDR1 and CDR2: SQVTM, ANQGSEA. Trimming cost V 5 bases and J 7 bases; bases outside gene matches: 5. The CDR3 consists of 13 residues. CDR3 residues: CSVSGLAGREQYF. The CDR3 nucleotides read TGCAGCGTTTCGGGACTAGCGGGAAGGGAGCAGTACTTC.

The rearrangement uses TRBV7-9 and TRBJ2-3; D uncertain. This CDR3 contains 13 residues. CDR1 is SEHNR, CDR2 FQNEAQ, per germline (reference sequence). The V end lost 0 bases, the J end lost 5 bases, and 6 bases lay between the germline ends. DNA of the CDR3: TGTGCCAGCAGCTTAGCGCAGGAAGATACGCAGTATTTT. Its protein product is CASSLAQEDTQYF.

The CDR3 DNA is TGCGCCAGCAGCTTGGCGGGGATTACTGAAGCTTTCTTT. Translation gives CASSLAGITEAFF. The chain joins TRBV5-1 to TRBJ1-1; D is unresolved. Trimming left V 0 bases short and J 5 bases short, with 8 bases between. Germline CDR1 is SGHRS and CDR2 is YFSETQ. This CDR3 comprises 13 residues.

This clone was seen only once. The CDR3 reads CASSFGTRSSYEQYF. CDR3 DNA sequence: TGTGCCAGCAGTTTTGGGACAAGGAGCTCCTACGAGCAGTACTTC. The chain recombines TRBV28 with TRBJ2-7; weak D call: TRBD1 (6 bases). V was clipped by 3 bases and J by 0 bases, with 12 bases between them. This CDR3 spans 15 amino acids. CDR1 and CDR2 from the germline V gene are MDHEN and SYDVKM.